This T cell receptor beta chain appears in the sequencing data of a study of T-cell reconstitution after alpha-beta-depleted transplantation in children. Unique molecular identifiers were used to barcode this TCRbeta library. From the PCR reads, TCRdb called clonotypes with MiXCR, one entry per CDR3 protein. Of about 590,000 distinct CDR3 sequences in the sample, around 13% were seen once. Findings and limits, study-wide: Several hundred expanded graft clones reportedly were the source of alpha-beta T cells about two months after transplant. T-cell counts and diversity at one year post-transplant came mainly from newly produced T cells. Surviving recipient T cells and intrathymic progenitors accounted for some patients' high TCRbeta diversity at day 60.

This CDR3 is built from 16 residues. Germline trimming cut 1 base from V and 7 bases from J; bases unmatched to any gene: 10. On this clonotype itself: Its antigen is currently unknown.

The source was PBMCs, mostly from graft donor cells, collected 360 days after TCRalphabeta/CD19-depleted stem cell transplant. This chain links TRBV12-3 or TRBV12-4 with TRBJ2-5; 9 bases are shared with TRBD2. This clonotype originated in a male patient younger than 18 who had a stem cell transplant for acute myeloid leukemia, so the T cells may come from the graft donor. For the CDR3, the DNA is TGTGCCAGCAGTTTAGTTGGGCGGGAGGGCCGAGGGACCCAGTACTTC. It encodes CASSLVGREGRGTQYF.